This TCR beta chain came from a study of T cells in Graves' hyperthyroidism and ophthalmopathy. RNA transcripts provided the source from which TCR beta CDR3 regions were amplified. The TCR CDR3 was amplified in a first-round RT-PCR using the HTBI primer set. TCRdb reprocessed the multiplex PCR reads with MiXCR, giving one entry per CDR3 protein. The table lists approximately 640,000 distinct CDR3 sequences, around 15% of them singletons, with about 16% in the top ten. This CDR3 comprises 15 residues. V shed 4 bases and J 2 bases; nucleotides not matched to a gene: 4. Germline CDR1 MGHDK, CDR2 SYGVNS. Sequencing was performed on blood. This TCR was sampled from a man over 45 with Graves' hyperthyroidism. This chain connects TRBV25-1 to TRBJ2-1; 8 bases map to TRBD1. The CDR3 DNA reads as TGTGCCAGCAGTGCAAGACAGGGGCCCTACAATGAGCAGTTCTTC. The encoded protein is CASSARQGPYNEQFF.